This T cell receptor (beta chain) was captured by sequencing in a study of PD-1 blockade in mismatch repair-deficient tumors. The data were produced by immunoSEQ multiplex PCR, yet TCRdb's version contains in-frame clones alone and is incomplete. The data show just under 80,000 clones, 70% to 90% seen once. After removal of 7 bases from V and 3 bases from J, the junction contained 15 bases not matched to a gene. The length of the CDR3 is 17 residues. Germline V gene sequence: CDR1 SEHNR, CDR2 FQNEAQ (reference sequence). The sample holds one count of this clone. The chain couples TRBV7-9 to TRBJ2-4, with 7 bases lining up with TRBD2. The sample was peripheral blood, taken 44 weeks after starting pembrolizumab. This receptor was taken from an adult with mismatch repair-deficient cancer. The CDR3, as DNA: TGTGCCAGCACCTCGACTCGGGGGGAGGATAACAAAAACATTCAGTACTTC. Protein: CASTSTRGEDNKNIQYF. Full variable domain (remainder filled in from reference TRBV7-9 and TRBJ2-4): DTGVSQNPRHKITKRGQNVTFRCDPISEHNRLYWYRQTLGQGPEFLTYFQNEAQLEKSRLLSDRFSAERPKGSFSTLEIQRTEQGDSAMYLCASTSTRGEDNKNIQYFGAGTRLSVL.